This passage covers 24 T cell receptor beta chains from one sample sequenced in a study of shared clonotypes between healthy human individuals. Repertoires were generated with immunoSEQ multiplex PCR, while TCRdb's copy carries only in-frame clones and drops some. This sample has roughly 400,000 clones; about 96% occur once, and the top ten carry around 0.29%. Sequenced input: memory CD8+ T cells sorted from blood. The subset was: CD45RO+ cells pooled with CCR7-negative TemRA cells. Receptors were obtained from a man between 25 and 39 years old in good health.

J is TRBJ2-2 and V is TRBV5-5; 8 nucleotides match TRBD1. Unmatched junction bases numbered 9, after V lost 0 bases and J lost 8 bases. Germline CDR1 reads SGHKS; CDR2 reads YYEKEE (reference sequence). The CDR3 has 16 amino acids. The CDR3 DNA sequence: TGTGCCAGCAGCTTGGGGGGCACAGGGGGAATGGGGGAGCTGTTTTTT. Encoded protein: CASSLGGTGGMGELFF.

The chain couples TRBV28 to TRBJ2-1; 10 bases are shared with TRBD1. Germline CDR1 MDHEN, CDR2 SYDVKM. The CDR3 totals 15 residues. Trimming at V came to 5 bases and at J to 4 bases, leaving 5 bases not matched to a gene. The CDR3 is CASSTTGGAYNEQFF. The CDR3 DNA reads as TGTGCCAGCAGTACGACAGGGGGCGCGTACAATGAGCAGTTCTTC.

The DNA for the CDR3 is TGTGCCAGCAGCGGTACTAGCGGGAGCTTTTCGAATGAGCAGTTCTTC. This encodes CASSGTSGSFSNEQFF. The genes are TRBV6-6 and TRBJ2-1, with 11 bases lining up with TRBD2. The junction had 11 bases not matched to a gene; V was cut back by 6 bases and J by 7 bases. Germline V gene data show CDR1 as MNHNY and CDR2 as SVGAGI (reference sequence). CDR3 size: 16 residues.

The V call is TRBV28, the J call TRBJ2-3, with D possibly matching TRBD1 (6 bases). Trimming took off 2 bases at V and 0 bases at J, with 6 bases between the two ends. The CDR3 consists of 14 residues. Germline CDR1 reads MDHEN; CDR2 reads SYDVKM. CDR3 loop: CASSLGGSTDTQYF. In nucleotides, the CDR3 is TGTGCCAGCAGTTTAGGGGGCAGCACAGATACGCAGTATTTT.

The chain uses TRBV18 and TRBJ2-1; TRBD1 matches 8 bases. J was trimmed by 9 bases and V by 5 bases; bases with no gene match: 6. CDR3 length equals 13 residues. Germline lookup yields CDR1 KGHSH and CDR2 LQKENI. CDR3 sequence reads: CASSTDRAGEQFF. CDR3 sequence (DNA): TGTGCCAGCTCAACGGACAGGGCGGGTGAGCAGTTCTTC.

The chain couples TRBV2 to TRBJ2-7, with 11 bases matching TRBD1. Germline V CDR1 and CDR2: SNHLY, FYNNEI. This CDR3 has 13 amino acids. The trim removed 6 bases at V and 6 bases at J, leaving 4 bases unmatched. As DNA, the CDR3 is TGTGCCAGCAGGCCCGGGACAGGGGGCGAGCAGTACTTC. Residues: CASRPGTGGEQYF.

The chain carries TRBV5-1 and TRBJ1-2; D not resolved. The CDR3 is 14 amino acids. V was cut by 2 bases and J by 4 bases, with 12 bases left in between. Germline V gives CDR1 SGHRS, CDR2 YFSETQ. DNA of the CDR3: TGCGCCAGCAGCTTTGGTCCGGCCTTCTATGGCTACACCTTC. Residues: CASSFGPAFYGYTF.

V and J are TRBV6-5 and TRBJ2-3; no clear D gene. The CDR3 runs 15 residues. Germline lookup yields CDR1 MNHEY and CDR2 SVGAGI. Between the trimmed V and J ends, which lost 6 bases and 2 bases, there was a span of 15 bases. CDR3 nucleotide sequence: TGTGCCAGCAGAGGCGACACCTATGTCACAGATACGCAGTATTTT. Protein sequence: CASRGDTYVTDTQYF.

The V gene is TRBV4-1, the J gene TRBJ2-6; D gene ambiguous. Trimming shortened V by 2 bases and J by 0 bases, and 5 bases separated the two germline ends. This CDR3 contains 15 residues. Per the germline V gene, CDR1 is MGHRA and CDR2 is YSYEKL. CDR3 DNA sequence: TGCGCCAGCAGCCAAACCTACTCTGGGGCCAACGTCCTGACTTTC. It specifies CASSQTYSGANVLTF.

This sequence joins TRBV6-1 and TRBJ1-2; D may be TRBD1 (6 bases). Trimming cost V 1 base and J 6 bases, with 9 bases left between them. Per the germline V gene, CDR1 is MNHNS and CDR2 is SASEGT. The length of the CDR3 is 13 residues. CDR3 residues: CASSEVTGDGYTF. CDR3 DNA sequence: TGTGCCAGCAGTGAAGTGACAGGAGATGGCTACACCTTC.

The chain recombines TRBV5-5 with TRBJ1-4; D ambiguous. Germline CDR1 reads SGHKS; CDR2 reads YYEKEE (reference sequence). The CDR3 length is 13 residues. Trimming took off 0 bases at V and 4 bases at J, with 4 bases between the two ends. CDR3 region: CASSLGHNEKLFF. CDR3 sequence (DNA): TGTGCCAGCAGCTTGGGACATAATGAAAAACTGTTTTTT.

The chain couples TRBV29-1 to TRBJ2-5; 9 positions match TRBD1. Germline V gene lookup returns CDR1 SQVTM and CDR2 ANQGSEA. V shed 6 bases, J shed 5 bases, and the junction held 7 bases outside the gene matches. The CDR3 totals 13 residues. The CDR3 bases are TGCAGCGTCGCAGATGGACAGGGGGAGACCCAGTACTTC. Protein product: CSVADGQGETQYF.

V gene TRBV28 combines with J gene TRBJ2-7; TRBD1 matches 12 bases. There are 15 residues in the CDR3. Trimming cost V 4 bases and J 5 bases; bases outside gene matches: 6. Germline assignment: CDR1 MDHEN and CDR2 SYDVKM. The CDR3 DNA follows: TGTGCCAGCAGTTCAGGGACAGGGGGCCTCGACGAGCAGTACTTC. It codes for CASSSGTGGLDEQYF. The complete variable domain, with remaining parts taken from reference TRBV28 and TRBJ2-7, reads DVKVTQSSRYLVKRTGEKVFLECVQDMDHENMFWYRQDPGLGLRLIYFSYDVKMKEKGDIPEGYSVSREKKERFSLILESASTNQTSMYLCASSSGTGGLDEQYFGPGTRLTVT.

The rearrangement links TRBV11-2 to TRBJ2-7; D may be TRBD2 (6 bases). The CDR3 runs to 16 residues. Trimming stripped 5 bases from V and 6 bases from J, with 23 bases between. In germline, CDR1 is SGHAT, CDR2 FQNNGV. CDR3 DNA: TGTGCCAGCAGCGACAGCAAGACTAGAAGTCATCGCGAGCAGTACTTC. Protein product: CASSDSKTRSHREQYF. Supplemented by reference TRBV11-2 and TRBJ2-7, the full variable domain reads EAGVAQSPRYKIIEKRQSVAFWCNPISGHATLYWYQQILGQGPKLLIQFQNNGVVDDSQLPKDRFSAERLKGVDSTLKIQPAKLEDSAVYLCASSDSKTRSHREQYFGPGTRLTVT.

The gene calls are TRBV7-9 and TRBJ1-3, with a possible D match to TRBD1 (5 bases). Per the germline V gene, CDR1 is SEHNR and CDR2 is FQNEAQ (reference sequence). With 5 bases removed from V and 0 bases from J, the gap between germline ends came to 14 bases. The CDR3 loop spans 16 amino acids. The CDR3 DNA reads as TGTGCCAGCAGCCGAGGTACTGACAGCTCTGGAAACACCATATATTTT. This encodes CASSRGTDSSGNTIYF.

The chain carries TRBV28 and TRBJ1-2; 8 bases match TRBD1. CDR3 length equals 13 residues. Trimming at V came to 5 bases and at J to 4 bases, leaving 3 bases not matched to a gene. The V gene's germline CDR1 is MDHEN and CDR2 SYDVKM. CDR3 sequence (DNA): TGTGCCAGCAGTATTCAGGGGGCCTATGGCTACACCTTC. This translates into CASSIQGAYGYTF.

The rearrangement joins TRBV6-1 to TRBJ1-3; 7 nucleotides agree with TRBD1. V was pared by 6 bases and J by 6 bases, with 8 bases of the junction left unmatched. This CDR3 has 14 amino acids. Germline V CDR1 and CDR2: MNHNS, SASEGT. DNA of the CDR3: TGTGCCAGCAGGGCGACAGGGAGGGCAAACACCATATATTTT. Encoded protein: CASRATGRANTIYF.

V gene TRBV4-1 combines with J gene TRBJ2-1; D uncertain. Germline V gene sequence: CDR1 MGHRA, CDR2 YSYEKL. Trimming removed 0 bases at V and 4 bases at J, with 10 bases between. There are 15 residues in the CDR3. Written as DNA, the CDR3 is TGCGCCAGCAGCCAAGAAAGAGTCGGGTACAATGAGCAGTTCTTC. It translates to CASSQERVGYNEQFF.

The CDR3 here is CAIAPDPNGLDEQYF. The CDR3 coding sequence is TGTGCCATAGCACCGGACCCAAACGGACTCGACGAGCAGTACTTC. The chain couples TRBV10-3 to TRBJ2-7; the D gene is possibly TRBD2 (5 bases). The V end lost 9 bases, the J end lost 5 bases, and 23 bases lay between the germline ends. Germline loops: CDR1 ENHRY, CDR2 SYGVKD. The length of the CDR3 is 15 residues.

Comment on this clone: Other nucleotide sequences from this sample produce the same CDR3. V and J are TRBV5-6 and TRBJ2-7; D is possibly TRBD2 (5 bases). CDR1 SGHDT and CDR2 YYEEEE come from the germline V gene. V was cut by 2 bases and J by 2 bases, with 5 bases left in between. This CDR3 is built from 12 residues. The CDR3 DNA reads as TGTGCCAGCAGCTTAGCGGCCTACGAGCAGTACTTC. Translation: CASSLAAYEQYF.

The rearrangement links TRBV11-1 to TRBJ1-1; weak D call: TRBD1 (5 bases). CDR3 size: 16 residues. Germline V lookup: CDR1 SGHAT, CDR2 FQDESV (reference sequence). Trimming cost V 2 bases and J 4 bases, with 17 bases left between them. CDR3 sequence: CASSLWGMSKSTEAFF. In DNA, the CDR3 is TGTGCCAGCAGCTTATGGGGGATGAGTAAGTCCACTGAAGCTTTCTTT. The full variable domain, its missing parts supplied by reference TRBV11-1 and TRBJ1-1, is EAEVAQSPRYKITEKSQAVAFWCDPISGHATLYWYRQILGQGPELLVQFQDESVVDDSQLPKDRFSAERLKGVDSTLKIQPAELGDSAMYLCASSLWGMSKSTEAFFGQGTRLTVV.

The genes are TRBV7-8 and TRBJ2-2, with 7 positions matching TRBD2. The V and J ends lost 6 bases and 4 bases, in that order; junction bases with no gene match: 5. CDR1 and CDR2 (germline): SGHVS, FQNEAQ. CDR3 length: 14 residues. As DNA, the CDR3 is TGTGCCAGCAGTGCGGGAGAGGGCACCGGGGAGCTGTTTTTT. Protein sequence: CASSAGEGTGELFF.

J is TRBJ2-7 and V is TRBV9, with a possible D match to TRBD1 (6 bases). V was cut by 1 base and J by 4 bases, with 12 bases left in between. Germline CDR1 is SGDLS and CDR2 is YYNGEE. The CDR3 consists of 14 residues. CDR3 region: CASSVSGTKYEQYF. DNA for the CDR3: TGTGCCAGCAGCGTATCCGGGACAAAATACGAGCAGTACTTC.

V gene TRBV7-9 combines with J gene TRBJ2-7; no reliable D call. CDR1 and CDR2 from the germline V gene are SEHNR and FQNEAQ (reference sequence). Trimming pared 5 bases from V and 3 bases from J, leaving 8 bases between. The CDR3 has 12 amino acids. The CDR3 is CASSRPYYEQYF. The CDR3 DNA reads TGTGCCAGCAGCCGCCCGTACTACGAGCAGTACTTC.